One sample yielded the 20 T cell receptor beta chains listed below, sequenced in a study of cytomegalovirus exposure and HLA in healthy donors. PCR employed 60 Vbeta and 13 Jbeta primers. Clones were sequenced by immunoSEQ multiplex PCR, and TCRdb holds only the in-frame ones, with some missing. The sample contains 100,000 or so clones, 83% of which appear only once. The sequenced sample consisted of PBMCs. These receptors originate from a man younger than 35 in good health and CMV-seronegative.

CDR3: CASSWGPLNTEAFF. The CDR3 DNA reads as TGTGCCAGCAGCTGGGGGCCGCTGAACACTGAAGCTTTCTTT. The rearrangement uses TRBV5-4 and TRBJ1-1; the D gene is possibly TRBD1 (6 bases). The V gene's germline CDR1 is SGHNT and CDR2 YYREEE (reference sequence). There are 14 residues in the CDR3. V gave up 3 bases and J gave up 0 bases, with 9 bases separating them.

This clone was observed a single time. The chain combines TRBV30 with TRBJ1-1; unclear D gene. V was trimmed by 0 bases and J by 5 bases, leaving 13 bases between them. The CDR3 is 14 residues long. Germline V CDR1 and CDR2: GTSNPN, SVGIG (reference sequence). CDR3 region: CAWSVIGGRTEAFF. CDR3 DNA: TGTGCCTGGAGTGTCATAGGAGGAAGGACTGAAGCTTTCTTT.

The CDR3 DNA is TGTGCCAGCTCGTGGACAGGGGGCAAGGGAGGTAGCAATCAGCCCCAGCATTTT. Amino acid sequence: CASSWTGGKGGSNQPQHF. This chain uses TRBV18 with TRBJ1-5; 11 bases fit TRBD1. CDR3 length equals 18 residues. Germline-derived CDR1 and CDR2 are KGHSH and LQKENI. After removal of 6 bases from V and 0 bases from J, the junction contained 10 bases not matched to a gene. The whole variable domain, filled in from reference TRBV18 and TRBJ1-5, reads NAGVMQNPRHLVRRRGQEARLRCSPMKGHSHVYWYRQLPEEGLKFMVYLQKENIIDESGMPKERFSAEFPKEGPSILRIQQVVRGDSAAYFCASSWTGGKGGSNQPQHFGDGTRLSIL.

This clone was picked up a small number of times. CDR3 sequence: CASSYSPGLGEQFF. CDR3 DNA sequence: TGTGCCAGCAGTTACTCGCCAGGATTGGGTGAGCAGTTCTTC. The chain joins TRBV6-5 to TRBJ2-1; no clear D. Germline values: CDR1 MNHEY, CDR2 SVGAGI. Trimming left V 0 bases short and J 9 bases short, with 12 bases between. This CDR3 is built from 14 residues.

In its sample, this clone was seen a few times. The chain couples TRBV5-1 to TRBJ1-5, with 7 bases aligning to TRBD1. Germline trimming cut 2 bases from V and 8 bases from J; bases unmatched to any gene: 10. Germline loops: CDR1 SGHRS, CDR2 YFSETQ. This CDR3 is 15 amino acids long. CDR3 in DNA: TGCGCCAGCAGCTTACACGGACAGGCCTCTGAGCCCCAGCATTTT. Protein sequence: CASSLHGQASEPQHF.

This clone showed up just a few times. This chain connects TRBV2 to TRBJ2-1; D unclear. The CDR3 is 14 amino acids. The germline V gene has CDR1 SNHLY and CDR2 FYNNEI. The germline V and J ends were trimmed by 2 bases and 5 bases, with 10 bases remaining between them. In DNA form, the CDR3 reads TGTGCCAGCAGTGAATCACTACCAAACAATGAGCAGTTCTTC. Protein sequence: CASSESLPNNEQFF.

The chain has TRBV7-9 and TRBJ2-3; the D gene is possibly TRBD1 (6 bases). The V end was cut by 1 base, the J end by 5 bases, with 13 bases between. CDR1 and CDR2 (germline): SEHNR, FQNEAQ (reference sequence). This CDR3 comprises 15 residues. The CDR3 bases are TGTGCCAGCAGCTTAGATGGGCAGGGGTTAGATACGCAGTATTTT. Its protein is CASSLDGQGLDTQYF.

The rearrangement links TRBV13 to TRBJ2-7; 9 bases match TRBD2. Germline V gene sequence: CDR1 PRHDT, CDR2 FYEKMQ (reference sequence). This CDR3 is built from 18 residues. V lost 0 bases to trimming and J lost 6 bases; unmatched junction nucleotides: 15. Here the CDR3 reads CASSLGRGGAGGRGEQYF. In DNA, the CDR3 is TGTGCCAGCAGCTTAGGACGCGGGGGAGCGGGAGGACGCGGCGAGCAGTACTTC.

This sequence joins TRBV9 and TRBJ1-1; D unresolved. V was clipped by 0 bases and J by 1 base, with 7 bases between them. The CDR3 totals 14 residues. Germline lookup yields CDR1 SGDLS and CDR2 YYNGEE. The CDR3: CASSVDSKNTEAFF. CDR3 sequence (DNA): TGTGCCAGCAGCGTAGATTCCAAGAACACTGAAGCTTTCTTT.

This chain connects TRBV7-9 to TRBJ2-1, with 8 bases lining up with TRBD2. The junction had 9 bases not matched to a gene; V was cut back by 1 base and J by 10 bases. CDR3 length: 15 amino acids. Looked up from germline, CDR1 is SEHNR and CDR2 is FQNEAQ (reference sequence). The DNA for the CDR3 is TGTGCCAGCAGCTTAGGGGCGGGAGGAAAGGCAGAGCAGTTCTTC. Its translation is CASSLGAGGKAEQFF.

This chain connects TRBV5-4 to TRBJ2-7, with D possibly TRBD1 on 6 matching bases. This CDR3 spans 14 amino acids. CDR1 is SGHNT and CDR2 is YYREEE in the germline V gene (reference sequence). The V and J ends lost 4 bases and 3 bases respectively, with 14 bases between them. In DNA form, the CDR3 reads TGTGCCAGCAGCAGAGAGACAGGCAACTACGAGCAGTACTTC. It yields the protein CASSRETGNYEQYF.

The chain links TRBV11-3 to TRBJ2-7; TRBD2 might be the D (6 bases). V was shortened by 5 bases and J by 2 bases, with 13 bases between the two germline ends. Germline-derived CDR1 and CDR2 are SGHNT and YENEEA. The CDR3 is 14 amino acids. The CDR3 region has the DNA TGTGCCAGCAGCAAGCCCGGGGGACCCTACGAGCAGTACTTC. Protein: CASSKPGGPYEQYF.

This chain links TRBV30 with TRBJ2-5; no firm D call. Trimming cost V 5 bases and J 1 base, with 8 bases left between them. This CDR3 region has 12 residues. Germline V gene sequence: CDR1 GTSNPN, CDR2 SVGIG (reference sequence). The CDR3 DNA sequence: TGTGCCTGGTTGGGCAGCCAAGAGACCCAGTACTTC. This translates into CAWLGSQETQYF.

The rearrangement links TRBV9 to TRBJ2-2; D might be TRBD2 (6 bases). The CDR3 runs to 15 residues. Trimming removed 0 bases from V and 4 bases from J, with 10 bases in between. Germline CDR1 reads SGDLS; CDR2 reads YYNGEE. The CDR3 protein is CASSVAGAGTGELFF. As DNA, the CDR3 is TGTGCCAGCAGCGTAGCGGGAGCTGGCACCGGGGAGCTGTTTTTT. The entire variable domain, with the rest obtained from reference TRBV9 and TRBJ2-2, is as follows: DSGVTQTPKHLITATGQRVTLRCSPRSGDLSVYWYQQSLDQGLQFLIQYYNGEERAKGNILERFSAQQFPDLHSELNLSSLELGDSALYFCASSVAGAGTGELFFGEGSRLTVL.

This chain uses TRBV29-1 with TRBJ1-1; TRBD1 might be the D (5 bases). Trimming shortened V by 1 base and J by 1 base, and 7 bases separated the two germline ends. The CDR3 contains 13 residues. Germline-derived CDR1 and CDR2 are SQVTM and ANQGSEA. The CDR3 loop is CSVEGQPNTEAFF. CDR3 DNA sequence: TGCAGCGTTGAAGGACAGCCGAACACTGAAGCTTTCTTT.

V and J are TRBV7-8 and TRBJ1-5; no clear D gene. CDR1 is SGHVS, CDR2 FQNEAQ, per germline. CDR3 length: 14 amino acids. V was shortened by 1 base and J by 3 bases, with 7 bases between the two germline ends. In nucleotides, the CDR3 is TGTGCCAGCAGCTTAGGACAAATCAATCAGCCCCAGCATTTT. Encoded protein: CASSLGQINQPQHF.

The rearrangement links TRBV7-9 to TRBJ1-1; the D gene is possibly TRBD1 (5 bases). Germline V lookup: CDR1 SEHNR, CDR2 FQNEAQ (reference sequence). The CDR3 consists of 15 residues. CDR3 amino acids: CSTEQTRRDNTEAFF. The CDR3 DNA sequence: TGTTCCACCGAACAGACCCGGCGGGACAACACTGAAGCTTTCTTT.

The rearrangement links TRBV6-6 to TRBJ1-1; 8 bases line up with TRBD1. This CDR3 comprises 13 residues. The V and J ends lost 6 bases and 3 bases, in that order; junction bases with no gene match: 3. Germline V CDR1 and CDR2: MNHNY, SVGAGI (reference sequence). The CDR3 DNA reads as TGTGCCAGCAGCCCAGGGGGCGACACTGAAGCTTTCTTT. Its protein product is CASSPGGDTEAFF.

CDR3 region: CASSLLQGDGYTF. The CDR3 nucleotides are TGTGCCAGCAGTTTATTACAGGGGGATGGCTACACCTTC. This rearrangement joins TRBV28 to TRBJ1-2; 8 bases fit TRBD1. Germline CDR1 is MDHEN and CDR2 is SYDVKM. The junction had 1 base not matched to a gene; V was cut back by 1 base and J by 6 bases. CDR3 length equals 13 residues.

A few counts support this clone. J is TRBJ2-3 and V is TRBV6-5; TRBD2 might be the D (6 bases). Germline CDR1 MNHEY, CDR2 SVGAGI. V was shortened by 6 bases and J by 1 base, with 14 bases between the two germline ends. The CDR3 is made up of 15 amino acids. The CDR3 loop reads CASRSLASGTDTQYF. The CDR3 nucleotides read TGTGCCAGCAGGTCACTAGCTTCGGGCACAGATACGCAGTATTTT.